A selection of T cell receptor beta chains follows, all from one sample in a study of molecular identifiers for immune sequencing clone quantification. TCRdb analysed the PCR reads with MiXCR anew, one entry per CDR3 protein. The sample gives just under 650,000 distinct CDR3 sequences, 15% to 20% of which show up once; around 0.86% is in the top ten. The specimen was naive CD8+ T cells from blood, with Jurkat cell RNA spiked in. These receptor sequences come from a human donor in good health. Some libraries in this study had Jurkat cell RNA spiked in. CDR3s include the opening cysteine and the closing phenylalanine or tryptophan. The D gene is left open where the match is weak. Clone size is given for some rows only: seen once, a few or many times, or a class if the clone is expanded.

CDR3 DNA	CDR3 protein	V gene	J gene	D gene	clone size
TGCAGTGCAAGGACTAGCGGGACTCTGAGGGGCTATGAGCAGTTCTTC	CSARTSGTLRGYEQFF	TRBV20-1	TRBJ2-1	TRBD2	.
TGTGCCAGCAGGGGGGGGATAACGGGCTATAGCAATCAGCCCCAGCATTTT	CASRGGITGYSNQPQHF	TRBV2	TRBJ1-5	.	many
TGTGCCAGCACTATAGCGGGAGGGACCTACGAGCAGTACTTC	CASTIAGGTYEQYF	TRBV13	TRBJ2-7	TRBD2	.
TGTGCCAGTAGCCGACCCTCAGGGGGCGCAGAGACCCAGTACTTC	CASSRPSGGAETQYF	TRBV19	TRBJ2-5	TRBD1	many
TGCGCCAGCAGCCAAGATCGGGGATTTGGCGGGGAGCTGTTTTTT	CASSQDRGFGGELFF	TRBV4-3	TRBJ2-2	.	.
TGCGCCAGCAGCCAAGATAACCCTCAGGTGACAGATGAAAAACTGTTTTTT	CASSQDNPQVTDEKLFF	TRBV4-3	TRBJ1-4	.	.
TGCAGTGCTAGGAACGGGGAATACTACGAGCAGTACTTC	CSARNGEYYEQYF	TRBV20-1	TRBJ2-7	.	many
TGTGCCAGCAGTTCCGGACTGGATTACGAGCAGTACTTC	CASSSGLDYEQYF	TRBV6-2/TRBV6-3	TRBJ2-7	.	many
TGCAGTGCTAGAGGCTCTGGGACCTACGAGCAGTACTTC	CSARGSGTYEQYF	TRBV20-1	TRBJ2-7	.	many
TGTGCCAGCAGCTCACGGACAGGGCCGAGCAATCAGCCCCAGCATTTT	CASSSRTGPSNQPQHF	TRBV5-6	TRBJ1-5	TRBD1	few
TGCGCCAGCAGCCAAGTTACTAGCAATTCAGATACGCAGTATTTT	CASSQVTSNSDTQYF	TRBV4-3	TRBJ2-3	.	many
TGTGCCAGCAGTAACCCAGGGGGCCGGACCAAAAACATTCAGTACTTC	CASSNPGGRTKNIQYF	TRBV28	TRBJ2-4	TRBD1	many
TGTGCCAGCAGTTACTCGGCGACAGGGGGCACGGATGAGCAGTTCTTC	CASSYSATGGTDEQFF	TRBV6-5	TRBJ2-1	TRBD1	many
TGTGCCAGCAGTGTGGACAGGGGGTTCTACGAGCAGTACTTC	CASSVDRGFYEQYF	TRBV25-1	TRBJ2-7	TRBD1	many
TGTGCCAGCAGTGAACTACGATCAAGTCTCCACGAGCAGTACTTC	CASSELRSSLHEQYF	TRBV6-1	TRBJ2-7	.	many
TGTGCCATCAGTGAACTCCAGGCAGGGGCTGGAAACACCATATATTTT	CAISELQAGAGNTIYF	TRBV10-3	TRBJ1-3	.	many
TGTGCCAGAGACCAGGGAAAAGATACGCAGTATTTT	CARDQGKDTQYF	TRBV19	TRBJ2-3	.	many
TGTGCCAGCAGTTTAGACAGCAGCTTGACCTACGAGCAGTACTTC	CASSLDSSLTYEQYF	TRBV12-3/TRBV12-4	TRBJ2-7	.	.
TGTGCCATCAGTGACGGGCAGGGGCACGAGCAGTACTTC	CAISDGQGHEQYF	TRBV10-3	TRBJ2-7	.	many
TGTGCCAGCAGAGGGGTAGCGGGAGTAGTAGATACGCAGTATTTT	CASRGVAGVVDTQYF	TRBV12-3/TRBV12-4	TRBJ2-3	TRBD2	many
TGTGCCAGCAGCTCGGGCAGGCTGGTCAACACAGATACGCAGTATTTT	CASSSGRLVNTDTQYF	TRBV5-8	TRBJ2-3	.	many
TGTGCCAGCAGCTTGGTGGGGCCGGGCACTGAAGCTTTCTTT	CASSLVGPGTEAFF	TRBV5-6	TRBJ1-1	.	many
TGCAGTGCCCCCCGTGGGGACAGGGTCACCGGGGAGCTGTTTTTT	CSAPRGDRVTGELFF	TRBV20-1	TRBJ2-2	TRBD1	many
TGTGCCAGCAGCTCAGAAGGATCTTCGGGGGGCTTTAACTATGGCTACACCTTC	CASSSEGSSGGFNYGYTF	TRBV7-9	TRBJ1-2	.	.
TGTGCCAGCAGTAACGGGGTGAACTCCTACGAGCAGTACTTC	CASSNGVNSYEQYF	TRBV6-2/TRBV6-3	TRBJ2-7	.	many
TGCGCCAGCAGCCAACTAGCGGGAGGGTCACACGATACGCAGTATTTT	CASSQLAGGSHDTQYF	TRBV5-1	TRBJ2-3	TRBD2	many
TGCAGTGCTAGAGCCGGGGACCAGCCCCAGCATTTT	CSARAGDQPQHF	TRBV20-1	TRBJ1-5	.	many
TGCGCCAGCAGCCAAGCCGAAACCGGGGAGCTGTTTTTT	CASSQAETGELFF	TRBV4-3	TRBJ2-2	.	.
TGTGCCAGCAGCCAAGATGAAGGTAGGGATAATCCCTACGAGCAGTACTTC	CASSQDEGRDNPYEQYF	TRBV3-1	TRBJ2-7	.	.
TGTGCCAGCAACGCCGCTCAGGGGGTTGGTGCGAACGAGCAGTACTTC	CASNAAQGVGANEQYF	TRBV27	TRBJ2-7	TRBD1	.
TGCAGTGCTAGGGACTCTTCCTACGTGCAGTACTTC	CSARDSSYVQYF	TRBV20-1	TRBJ2-7	.	.
TGTGCCAGCGGCGGGGGGCTAAGCACAGATCCGCAGTATTTT	CASGGGLSTDPQYF	TRBV12-3/TRBV12-4	TRBJ2-3	TRBD2	many
TGTGCCAGCAGCTCCCCAAGCACAGATACGCAGTATTTT	CASSSPSTDTQYF	TRBV7-9	TRBJ2-3	.	many
TGCGCCAGCAGGCCCGGGACAGGTGAAAAACTGTTTTTT	CASRPGTGEKLFF	TRBV4-3	TRBJ1-4	TRBD1	many
TGTGCCAGCAGCTTAGAAGTTTCTCTAGCCTATGGCTACACCTTC	CASSLEVSLAYGYTF	TRBV7-6	TRBJ1-2	.	.
TGTGCCAGCAGCTGGGGGACAGGGGGCGCGTCTAACTATGGCTACACCTTC	CASSWGTGGASNYGYTF	TRBV7-9	TRBJ1-2	TRBD1	many
TGTGCCAGCAGTGGCCAGAAAGCGAGGGAATACAATGAGCAGTTCTTC	CASSGQKAREYNEQFF	TRBV28	TRBJ2-1	.	.
TGTGCCAGCAGCCCCCGGGGAGGGGGCGAGAATCCCTACACCTTC	CASSPRGGGENPYTF	TRBV9	TRBJ1-2	TRBD1	many
TGCGCCAGCAGCCCCGACCGGGACAGCTATTACGAGCAGTACTTC	CASSPDRDSYYEQYF	TRBV5-1	TRBJ2-7	TRBD1	.
TGCGCCACCGGTGGGGAAACTGAAGCTTTCTTT	CATGGETEAFF	TRBV4-3	TRBJ1-1	.	many
TGTGCCAGCAGCTCCGGGGGGGTCACCCTCCACTTT	CASSSGGVTLHF	TRBV11-2	TRBJ1-6	.	few
TGCAGTGCTAGAGATCTAGTGGCCCCAGGCACCGGGGAGCTGTTTTTT	CSARDLVAPGTGELFF	TRBV20-1	TRBJ2-2	.	many
TGTGCCAGCAGTTATCGACAGGGACGATACGAGCAGTACTTC	CASSYRQGRYEQYF	TRBV27	TRBJ2-7	TRBD1	few
TGTGCCAGCAGCTTAGGGCTTTCTATTTTGGAGCCCCAGCATTTT	CASSLGLSILEPQHF	TRBV7-2	TRBJ1-5	.	many
TGTGCCAGCAGCTTAGCTGGGACTAGCGGGGGCACAGATACGCAGTATTTT	CASSLAGTSGGTDTQYF	TRBV7-8	TRBJ2-3	TRBD2	many
TGCAGTGCTACCGCGGACAGGGGCGCCACTGAAGCTTTCTTT	CSATADRGATEAFF	TRBV20-1	TRBJ1-1	TRBD1	few
TGTGCCAGCAGTTCTCGAGGGACCCTCAGCACAGATACGCAGTATTTT	CASSSRGTLSTDTQYF	TRBV6-2/TRBV6-3	TRBJ2-3	.	many
TGTGCCAGCAGGAAGACAGTTAACACAGATACGCAGTATTTT	CASRKTVNTDTQYF	TRBV25-1	TRBJ2-3	.	many
TGCAGTGCTAGCGACGTGATCACTGAAGCTTTCTTT	CSASDVITEAFF	TRBV20-1	TRBJ1-1	.	many
TGTGCCAGCGGTGCGGTAGCGGGGGGCGGAGAGACCCAGTACTTC	CASGAVAGGGETQYF	TRBV2	TRBJ2-5	TRBD2	.